This TCR beta chain was retrieved from a study of tumor and adjacent non-tumor tissue in lung cancer. Study-level results: Tumor tissue had significantly higher TCR diversity than normal lung.

Three rounds of nested PCR, following a modified ARM-PCR protocol, produced the TCRbeta library. TCRdb re-analysed the multiplex PCR reads in MiXCR, keeping a single row per CDR3 protein. The sample lists 55,000 to 75,000 distinct CDR3 sequences, 50% to 60% occurring once. Notes on this clonotype: Its specificity is not known.

RNA was extracted from bulk tissue without any cell sorting. The sample taken for sequencing was lung tumor tissue. This receptor was taken from a man in his forties or fifties with non-small cell lung cancer.

CDR3 nucleotide sequence: TGCGCCAGTGGACGGACTAGCGGATACTACGAGCAGTACTTC. Amino acids: CASGRTSGYYEQYF. The chain has TRBV5-1 and TRBJ2-7; 10 positions match TRBD2. V trimming: 8 bases; J trimming: 3 bases; junction bases outside the gene matches: 8. The V gene's germline CDR1 is SGHRS and CDR2 YFSETQ. The CDR3 runs 14 residues.